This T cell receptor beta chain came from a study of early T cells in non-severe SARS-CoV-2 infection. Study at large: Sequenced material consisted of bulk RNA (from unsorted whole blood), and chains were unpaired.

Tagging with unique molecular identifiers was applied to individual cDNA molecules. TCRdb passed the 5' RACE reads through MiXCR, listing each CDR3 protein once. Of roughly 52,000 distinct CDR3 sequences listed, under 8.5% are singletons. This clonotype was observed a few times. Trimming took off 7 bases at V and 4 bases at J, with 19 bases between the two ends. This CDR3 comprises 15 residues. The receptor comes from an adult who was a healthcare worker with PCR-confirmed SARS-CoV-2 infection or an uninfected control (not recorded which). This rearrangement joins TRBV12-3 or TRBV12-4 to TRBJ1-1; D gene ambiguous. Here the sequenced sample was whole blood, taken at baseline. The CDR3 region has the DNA TGTGCCAGCACCATGGCGGGGAACGAGGGCACTGAAGCTTTCTTT. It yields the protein CASTMAGNEGTEAFF.